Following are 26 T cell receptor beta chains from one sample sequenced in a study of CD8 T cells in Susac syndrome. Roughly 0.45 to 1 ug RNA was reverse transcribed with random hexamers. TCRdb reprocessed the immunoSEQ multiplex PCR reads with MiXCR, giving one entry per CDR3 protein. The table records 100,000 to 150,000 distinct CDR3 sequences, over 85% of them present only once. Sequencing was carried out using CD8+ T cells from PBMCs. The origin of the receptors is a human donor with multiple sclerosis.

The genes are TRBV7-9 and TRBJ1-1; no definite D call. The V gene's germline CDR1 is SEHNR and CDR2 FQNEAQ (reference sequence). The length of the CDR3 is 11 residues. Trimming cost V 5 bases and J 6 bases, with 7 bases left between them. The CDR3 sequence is CASSRDPEAFF. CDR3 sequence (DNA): TGTGCCAGCAGCCGCGACCCTGAAGCTTTCTTT.

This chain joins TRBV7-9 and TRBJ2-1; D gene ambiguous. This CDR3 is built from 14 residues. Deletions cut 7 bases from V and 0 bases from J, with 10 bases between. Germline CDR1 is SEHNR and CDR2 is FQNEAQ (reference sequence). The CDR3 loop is CASTTGSSYNEQFF. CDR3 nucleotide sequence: TGTGCCAGCACGACCGGCAGCTCCTACAATGAGCAGTTCTTC.

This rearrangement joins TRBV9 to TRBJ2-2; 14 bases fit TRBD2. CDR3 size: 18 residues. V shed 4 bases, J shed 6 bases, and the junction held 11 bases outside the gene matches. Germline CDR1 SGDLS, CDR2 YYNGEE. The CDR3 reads CASSSRLAGGPVSGELFF. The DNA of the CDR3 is TGTGCCAGCAGCTCCAGACTAGCGGGAGGGCCGGTGTCCGGGGAGCTGTTTTTT.

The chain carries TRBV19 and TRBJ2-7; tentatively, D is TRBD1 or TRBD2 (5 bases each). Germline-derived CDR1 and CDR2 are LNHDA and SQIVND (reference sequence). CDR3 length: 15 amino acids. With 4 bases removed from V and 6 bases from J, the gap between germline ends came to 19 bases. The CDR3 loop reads CASSTSGYPGSEQYV. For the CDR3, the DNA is TGTGCCAGTAGTACCTCCGGGTATCCAGGGAGCGAGCAGTACGTC.

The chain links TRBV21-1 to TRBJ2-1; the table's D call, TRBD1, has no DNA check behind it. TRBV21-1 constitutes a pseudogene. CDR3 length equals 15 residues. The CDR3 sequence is CASSARDRGSKEQFF. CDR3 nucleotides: TGTGCCAGCAGCGCCCGGGACAGGGGTTCAAAAGAGCAGTTCTTC.

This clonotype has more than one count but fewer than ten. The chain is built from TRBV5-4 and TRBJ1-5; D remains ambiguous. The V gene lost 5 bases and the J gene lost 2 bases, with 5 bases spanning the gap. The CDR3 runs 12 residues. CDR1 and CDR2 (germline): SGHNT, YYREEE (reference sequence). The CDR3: CASSHGNQPQHF. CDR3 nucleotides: TGTGCCAGCAGTCACGGCAATCAGCCCCAGCATTTT. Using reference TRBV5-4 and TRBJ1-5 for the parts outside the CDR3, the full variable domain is ETGVTQSPTHLIKTRGQQVTLRCSSQSGHNTVSWYQQALGQGPQFIFQYYREEENGRGNFPPRFSGLQFPNYSSELNVNALELDDSALYLCASSHGNQPQHFGDGTRLSIL.

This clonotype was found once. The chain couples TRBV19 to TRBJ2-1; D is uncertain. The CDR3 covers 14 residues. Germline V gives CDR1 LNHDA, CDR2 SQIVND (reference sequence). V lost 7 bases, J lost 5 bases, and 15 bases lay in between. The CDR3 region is CASKGGYRHNEQFF. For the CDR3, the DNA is TGTGCCAGTAAGGGCGGATACCGGCACAATGAGCAGTTCTTC.

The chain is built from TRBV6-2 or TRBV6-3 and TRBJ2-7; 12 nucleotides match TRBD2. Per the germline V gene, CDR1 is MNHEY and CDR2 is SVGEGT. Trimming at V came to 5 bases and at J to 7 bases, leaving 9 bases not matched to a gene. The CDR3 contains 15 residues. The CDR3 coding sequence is TGTGCCAGCAGTCCTAGTCTAGGACTAGCGGGGGAGCAGTACTTC. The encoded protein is CASSPSLGLAGEQYF.

CDR3 nucleotides: TGTGCCAGCACCCATAGCGGGAGGACGAGCACAGATACGCAGTATTTT. It codes for CASTHSGRTSTDTQYF. The genes are TRBV9 and TRBJ2-3, with TRBD2 identical over 10 bases. This CDR3 is built from 16 residues. J was trimmed by 0 bases and V by 6 bases; bases with no gene match: 7. The V gene's germline CDR1 is SGDLS and CDR2 YYNGEE.

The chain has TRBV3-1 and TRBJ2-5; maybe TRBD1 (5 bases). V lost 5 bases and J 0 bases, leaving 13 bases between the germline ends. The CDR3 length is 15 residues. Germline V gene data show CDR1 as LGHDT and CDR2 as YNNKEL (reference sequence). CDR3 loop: CASSRGAGDQETQYF. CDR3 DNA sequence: TGTGCCAGCAGCAGGGGCGCTGGGGACCAAGAGACCCAGTACTTC.

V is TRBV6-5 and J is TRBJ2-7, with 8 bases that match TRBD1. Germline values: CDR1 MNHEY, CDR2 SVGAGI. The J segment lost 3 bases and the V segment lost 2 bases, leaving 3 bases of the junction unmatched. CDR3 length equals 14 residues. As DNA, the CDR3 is TGTGCCAGCAGTTACAAGGACAGGGTCTACGAGCAGTACTTC. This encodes CASSYKDRVYEQYF.

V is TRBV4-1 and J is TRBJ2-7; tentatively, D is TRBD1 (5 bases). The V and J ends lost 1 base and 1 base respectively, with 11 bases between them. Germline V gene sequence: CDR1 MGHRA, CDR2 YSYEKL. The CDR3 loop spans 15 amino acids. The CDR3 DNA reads TGCGCCAGCAGCCAAGTTGACAGCCAATCCTACGAGCAGTACTTC. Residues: CASSQVDSQSYEQYF.

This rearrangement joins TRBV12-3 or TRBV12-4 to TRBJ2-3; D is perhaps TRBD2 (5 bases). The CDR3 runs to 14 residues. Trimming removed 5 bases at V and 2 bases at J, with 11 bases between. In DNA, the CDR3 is TGTGCCAGCAGTCCGGGATATTTCACAGATACGCAGTATTTT. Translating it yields CASSPGYFTDTQYF.

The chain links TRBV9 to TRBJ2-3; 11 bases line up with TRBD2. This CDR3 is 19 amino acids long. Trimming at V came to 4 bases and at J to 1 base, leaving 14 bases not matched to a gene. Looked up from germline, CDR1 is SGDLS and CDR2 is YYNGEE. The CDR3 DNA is TGTGCCAGCAGCCACACGGCGGTAGCGGGGGGGGTTCGCACAGATACGCAGTATTTT. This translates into CASSHTAVAGGVRTDTQYF.

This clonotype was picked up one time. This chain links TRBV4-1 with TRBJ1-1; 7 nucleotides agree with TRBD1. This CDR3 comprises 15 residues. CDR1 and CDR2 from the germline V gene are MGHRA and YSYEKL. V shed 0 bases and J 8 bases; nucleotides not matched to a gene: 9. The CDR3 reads CASSQDAGGLTEAFF. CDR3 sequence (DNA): TGCGCCAGCAGCCAAGATGCAGGGGGACTGACCGAAGCTTTCTTT.

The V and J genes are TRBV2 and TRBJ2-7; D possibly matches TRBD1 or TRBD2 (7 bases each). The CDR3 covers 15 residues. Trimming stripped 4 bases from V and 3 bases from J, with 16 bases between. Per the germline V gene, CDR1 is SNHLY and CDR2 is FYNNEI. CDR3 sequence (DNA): TGTGCCAGCAGTGGGACAGGACTAGGAGGCTACGAGCAGTACGTC. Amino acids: CASSGTGLGGYEQYV.

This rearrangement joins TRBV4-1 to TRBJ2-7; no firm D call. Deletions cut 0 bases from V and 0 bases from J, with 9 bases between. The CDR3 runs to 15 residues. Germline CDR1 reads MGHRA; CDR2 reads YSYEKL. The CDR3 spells CASSQDFRVSYEQYF. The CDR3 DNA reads TGCGCCAGCAGCCAAGATTTCCGCGTCTCCTACGAGCAGTACTTC.

CDR3 nucleotide sequence: TGTGCCACCAGTGAGCAGGTGAGCAATCAGCCCCAGCATTTT. Its protein product is CATSEQVSNQPQHF. The chain couples TRBV24-1 to TRBJ1-5; D gene unclear. This CDR3 comprises 14 residues. Per germline, CDR1 KGHDR and CDR2 SFDVKD. V lost 4 bases, J lost 1 base, and 7 bases lay in between.

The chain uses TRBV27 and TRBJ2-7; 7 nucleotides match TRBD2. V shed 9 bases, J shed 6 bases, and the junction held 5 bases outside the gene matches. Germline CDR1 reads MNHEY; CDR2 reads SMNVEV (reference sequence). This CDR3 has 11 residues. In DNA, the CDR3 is TGTGCCAGTGCGGCTAGCGGCGAGCAGTACTTC. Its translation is CASAASGEQYF.

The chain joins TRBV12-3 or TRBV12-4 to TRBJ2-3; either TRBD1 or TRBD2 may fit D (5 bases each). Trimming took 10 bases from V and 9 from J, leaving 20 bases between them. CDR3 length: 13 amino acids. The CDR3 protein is CAINGAGWGTQYF. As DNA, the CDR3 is TGTGCCATAAACGGGGCGGGCTGGGGGACGCAGTATTTT.

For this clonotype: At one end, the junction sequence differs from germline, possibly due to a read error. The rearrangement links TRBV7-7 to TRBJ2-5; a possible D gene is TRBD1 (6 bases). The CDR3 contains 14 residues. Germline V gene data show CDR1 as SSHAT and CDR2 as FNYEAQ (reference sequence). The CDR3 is CASSLDPGQGTRYF. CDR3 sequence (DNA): TGTGCCAGCAGCTTAGATCCGGGGCAGGGGACCCGGTACTTC.

The CDR3 DNA follows: TGCGCCAGCAGCCAAGATGGAGAGTCCGAAGCTTTCTTT. Translated, it gives CASSQDGESEAFF. The gene calls are TRBV4-1 and TRBJ1-1; no firm D call. The germline gives CDR1 MGHRA, CDR2 YSYEKL. The CDR3 has 13 residues. V was clipped by 0 bases and J by 8 bases, with 10 bases between them.

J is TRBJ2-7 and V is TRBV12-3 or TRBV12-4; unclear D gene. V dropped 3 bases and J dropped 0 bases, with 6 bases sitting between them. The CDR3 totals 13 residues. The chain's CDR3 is CASSFARSYEQYF. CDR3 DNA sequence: TGTGCCAGCAGTTTCGCGCGCTCCTACGAGCAGTACTTC.

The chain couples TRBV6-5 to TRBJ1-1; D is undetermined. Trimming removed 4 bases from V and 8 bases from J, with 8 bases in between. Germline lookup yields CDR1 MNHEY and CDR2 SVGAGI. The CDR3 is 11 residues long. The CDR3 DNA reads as TGTGCCAGCAGTTTAGGGAAAGAAGCTTTCTTT. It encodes CASSLGKEAFF.

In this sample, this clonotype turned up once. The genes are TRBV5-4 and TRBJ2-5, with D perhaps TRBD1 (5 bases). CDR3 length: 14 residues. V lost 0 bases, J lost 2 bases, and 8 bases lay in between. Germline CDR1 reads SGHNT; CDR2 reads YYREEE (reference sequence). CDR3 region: CASSLDRPQETQYF. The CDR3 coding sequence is TGTGCCAGCAGCTTGGACAGGCCGCAAGAGACCCAGTACTTC.

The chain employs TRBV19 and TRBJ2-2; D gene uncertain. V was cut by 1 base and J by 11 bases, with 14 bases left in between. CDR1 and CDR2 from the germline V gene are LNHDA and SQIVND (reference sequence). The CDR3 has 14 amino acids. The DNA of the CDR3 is TGTGCCAGTAGTATAGGCCCCTCATCCGCTGAGCTGTTTTTT. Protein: CASSIGPSSAELFF.